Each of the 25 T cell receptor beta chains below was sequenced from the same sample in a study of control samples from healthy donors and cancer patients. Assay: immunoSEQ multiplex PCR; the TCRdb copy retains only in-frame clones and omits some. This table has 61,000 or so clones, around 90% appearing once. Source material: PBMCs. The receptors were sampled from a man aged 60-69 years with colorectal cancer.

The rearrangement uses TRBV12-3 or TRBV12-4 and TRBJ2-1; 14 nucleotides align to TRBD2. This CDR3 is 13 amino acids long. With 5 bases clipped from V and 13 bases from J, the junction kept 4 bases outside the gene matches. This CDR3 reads CASSRLAGGHQFF. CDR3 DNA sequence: TGTGCCAGCAGTAGACTAGCGGGGGGGCACCAGTTCTTC.

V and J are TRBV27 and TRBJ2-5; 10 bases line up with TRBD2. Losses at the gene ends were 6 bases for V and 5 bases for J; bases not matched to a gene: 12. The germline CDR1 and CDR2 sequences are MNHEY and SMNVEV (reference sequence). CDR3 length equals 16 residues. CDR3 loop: CASSPLAGAGRETQYF. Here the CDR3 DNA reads TGTGCCAGCAGCCCCCTAGCGGGGGCTGGGAGGGAGACCCAGTACTTC.

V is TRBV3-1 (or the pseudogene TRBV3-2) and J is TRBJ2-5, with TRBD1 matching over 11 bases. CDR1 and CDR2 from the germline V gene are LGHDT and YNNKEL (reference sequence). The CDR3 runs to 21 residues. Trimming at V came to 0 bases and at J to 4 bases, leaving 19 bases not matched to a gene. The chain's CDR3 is CASSQDHPDRGRGEGSETQYF. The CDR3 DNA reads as TGTGCCAGCAGCCAAGATCACCCGGACAGGGGGCGAGGAGAGGGTTCAGAGACCCAGTACTTC.

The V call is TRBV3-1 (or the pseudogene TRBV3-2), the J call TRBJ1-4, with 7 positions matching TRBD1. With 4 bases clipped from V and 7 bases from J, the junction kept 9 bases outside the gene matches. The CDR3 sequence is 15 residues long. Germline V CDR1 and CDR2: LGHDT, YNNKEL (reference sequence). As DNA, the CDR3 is TGTGCCAGCAGCCTACGACAGGGCAGTTTTGAAAAACTGTTTTTT. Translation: CASSLRQGSFEKLFF.

Here the CDR3 DNA reads TGTGCTTCGGGGGTTTTTTCTGGAAACACCATATATTTT. It translates to CASGVFSGNTIYF. The chain has TRBV12-3 or TRBV12-4 and TRBJ1-3; D is perhaps TRBD1 (5 bases). The CDR3 totals 13 residues.

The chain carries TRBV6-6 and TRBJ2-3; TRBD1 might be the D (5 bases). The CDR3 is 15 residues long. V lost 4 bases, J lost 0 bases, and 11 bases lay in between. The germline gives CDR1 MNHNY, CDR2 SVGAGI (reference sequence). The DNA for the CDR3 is TGTGCCAGCAGTTGGACACAGGCTAGCACAGATACGCAGTATTTT. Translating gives CASSWTQASTDTQYF.

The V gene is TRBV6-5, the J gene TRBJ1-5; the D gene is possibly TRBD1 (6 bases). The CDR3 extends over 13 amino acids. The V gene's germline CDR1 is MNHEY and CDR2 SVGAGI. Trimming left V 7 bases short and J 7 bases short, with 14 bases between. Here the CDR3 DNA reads TGTGCCAGCATCTCGGGGGCTGTGCAGCCCCAGCATTTT. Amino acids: CASISGAVQPQHF.

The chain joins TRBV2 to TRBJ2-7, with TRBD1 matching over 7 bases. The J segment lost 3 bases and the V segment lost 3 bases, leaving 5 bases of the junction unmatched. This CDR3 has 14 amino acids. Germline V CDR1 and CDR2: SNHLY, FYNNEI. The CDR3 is CASSDKQGYYEQYF. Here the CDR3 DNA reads TGTGCCAGCAGTGATAAACAGGGGTACTACGAGCAGTACTTC.

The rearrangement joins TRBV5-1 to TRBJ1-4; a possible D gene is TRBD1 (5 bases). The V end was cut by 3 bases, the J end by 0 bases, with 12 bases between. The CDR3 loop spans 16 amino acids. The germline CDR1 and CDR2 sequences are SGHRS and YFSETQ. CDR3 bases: TGCGCCAGCAGCTGGGGGGGAGGCGCAACTAATGAAAAACTGTTTTTT. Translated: CASSWGGGATNEKLFF.

The CDR3 sequence: CASSQGPTGYNQPQHF. CDR3 DNA sequence: TGTGCCAGCAGTCAGGGGCCGACAGGGTACAATCAGCCCCAGCATTTT. The chain is built from TRBV2 and TRBJ1-5; the match to TRBD1 covers 7 bases. There are 16 residues in the CDR3. Germline values: CDR1 SNHLY, CDR2 FYNNEI. V lost 5 bases, J lost 3 bases, and 10 bases stayed unmatched.

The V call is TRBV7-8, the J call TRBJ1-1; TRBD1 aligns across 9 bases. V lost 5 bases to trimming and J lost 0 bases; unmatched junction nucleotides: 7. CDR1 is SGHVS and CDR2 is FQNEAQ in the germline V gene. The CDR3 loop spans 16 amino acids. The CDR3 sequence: CASSPQGANVNTEAFF. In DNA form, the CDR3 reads TGTGCCAGCAGCCCACAGGGGGCTAACGTGAACACTGAAGCTTTCTTT.

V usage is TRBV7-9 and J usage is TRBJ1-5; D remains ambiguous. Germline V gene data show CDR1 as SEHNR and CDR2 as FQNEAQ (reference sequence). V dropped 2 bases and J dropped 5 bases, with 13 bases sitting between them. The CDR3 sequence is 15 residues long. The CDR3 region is CASSLRGSPDQPQHF. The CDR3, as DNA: TGTGCCAGCAGCTTACGCGGCAGTCCAGATCAGCCCCAGCATTTT.

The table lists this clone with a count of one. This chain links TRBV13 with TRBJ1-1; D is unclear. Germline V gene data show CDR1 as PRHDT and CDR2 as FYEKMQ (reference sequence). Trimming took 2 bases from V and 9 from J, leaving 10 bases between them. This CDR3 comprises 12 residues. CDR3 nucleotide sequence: TGTGCCAGCAGCTTATACTCGCTGCAAGCTTTCTTT. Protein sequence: CASSLYSLQAFF.

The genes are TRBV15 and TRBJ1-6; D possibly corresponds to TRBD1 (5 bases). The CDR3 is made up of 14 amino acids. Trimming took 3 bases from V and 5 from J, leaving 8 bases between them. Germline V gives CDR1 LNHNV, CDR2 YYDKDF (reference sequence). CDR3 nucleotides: TGTGCCACCAGCAGGCGGGGGGATAATTCACCCCTCCACTTT. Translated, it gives CATSRRGDNSPLHF.

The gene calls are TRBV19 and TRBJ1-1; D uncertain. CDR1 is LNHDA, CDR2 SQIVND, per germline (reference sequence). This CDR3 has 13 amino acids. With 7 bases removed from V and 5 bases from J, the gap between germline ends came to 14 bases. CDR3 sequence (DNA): TGTGCCAGTAACCTAGGGTTGGGGACTGAAGCTTTCTTT. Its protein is CASNLGLGTEAFF.

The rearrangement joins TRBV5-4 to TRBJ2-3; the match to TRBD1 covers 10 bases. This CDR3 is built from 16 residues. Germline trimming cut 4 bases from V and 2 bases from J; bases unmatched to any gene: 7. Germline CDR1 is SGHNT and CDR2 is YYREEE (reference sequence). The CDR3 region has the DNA TGTGCCAGCAGCAGAGGGACAGGGGCGAACACAGATACGCAGTATTTT. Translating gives CASSRGTGANTDTQYF.

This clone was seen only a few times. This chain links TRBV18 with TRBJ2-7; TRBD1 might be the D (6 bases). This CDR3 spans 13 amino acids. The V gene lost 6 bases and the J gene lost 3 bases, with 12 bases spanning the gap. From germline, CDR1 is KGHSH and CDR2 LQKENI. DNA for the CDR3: TGTGCCAGCTCGATGGACAGTCACTACGAGCAGTACTTC. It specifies CASSMDSHYEQYF.

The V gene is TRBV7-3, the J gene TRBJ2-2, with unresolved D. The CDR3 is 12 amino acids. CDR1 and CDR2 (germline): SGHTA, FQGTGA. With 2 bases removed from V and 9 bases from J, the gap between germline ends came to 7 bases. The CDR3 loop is CASSLPGRELFF. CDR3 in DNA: TGTGCCAGCAGCTTACCAGGCAGGGAGCTGTTTTTT.

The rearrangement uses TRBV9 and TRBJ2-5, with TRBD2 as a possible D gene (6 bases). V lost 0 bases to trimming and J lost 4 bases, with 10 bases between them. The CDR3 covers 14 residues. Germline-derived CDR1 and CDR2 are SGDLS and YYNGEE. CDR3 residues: CASSVGTIGETQYF. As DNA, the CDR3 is TGTGCCAGCAGCGTAGGGACTATAGGAGAGACCCAGTACTTC.

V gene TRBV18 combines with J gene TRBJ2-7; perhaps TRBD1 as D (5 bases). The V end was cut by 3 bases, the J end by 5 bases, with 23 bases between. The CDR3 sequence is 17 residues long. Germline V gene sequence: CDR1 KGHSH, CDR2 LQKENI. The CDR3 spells CASSPRFEPDTGHEQYF. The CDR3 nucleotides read TGTGCCAGCTCACCCCGGTTTGAGCCGGACACGGGCCACGAGCAGTACTTC.

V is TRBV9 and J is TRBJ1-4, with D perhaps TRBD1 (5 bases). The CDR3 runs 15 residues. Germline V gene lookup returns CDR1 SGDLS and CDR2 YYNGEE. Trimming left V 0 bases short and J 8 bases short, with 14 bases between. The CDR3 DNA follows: TGTGCCAGCAGCGTAGTTGGGGGGTCACGAGAAAAACTGTTTTTT. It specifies CASSVVGGSREKLFF.

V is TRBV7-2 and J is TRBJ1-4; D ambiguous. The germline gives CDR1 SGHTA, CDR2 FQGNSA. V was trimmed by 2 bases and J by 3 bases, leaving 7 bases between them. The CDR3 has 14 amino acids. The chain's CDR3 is CASSLYGANEKLFF. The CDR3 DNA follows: TGTGCCAGCAGCTTATATGGGGCTAATGAAAAACTGTTTTTT.

Written as DNA, the CDR3 is TGTGCCAGCAGTGAAGTCAATAACATCCCATATGGCTACACCTTC. The encoded protein is CASSEVNNIPYGYTF. The chain carries TRBV2 and TRBJ1-2, with no clear D. Per the germline V gene, CDR1 is SNHLY and CDR2 is FYNNEI. Trimming left V 1 base short and J 5 bases short, with 14 bases between. The CDR3 totals 15 residues.

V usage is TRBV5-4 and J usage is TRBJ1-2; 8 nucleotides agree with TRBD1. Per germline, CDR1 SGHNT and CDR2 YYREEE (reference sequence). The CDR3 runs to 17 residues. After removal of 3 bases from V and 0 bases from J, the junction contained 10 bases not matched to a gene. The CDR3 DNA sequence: TGTGCCAGCAGCTCACTTAGATCGGGACAGGCTAACTATGGCTACACCTTC. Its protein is CASSSLRSGQANYGYTF.

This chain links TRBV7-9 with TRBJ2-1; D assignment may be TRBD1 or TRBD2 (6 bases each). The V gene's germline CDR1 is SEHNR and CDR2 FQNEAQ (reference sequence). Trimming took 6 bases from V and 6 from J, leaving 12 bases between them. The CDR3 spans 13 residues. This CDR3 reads CASRGGPSNEQFF. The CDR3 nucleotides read TGTGCCAGCAGGGGGGGCCCCTCCAATGAGCAGTTCTTC.